The 20 T cell receptor beta chains in this list originate from one sample, sequenced in a study of CD4 T cells in relation to SARS-CoV-2 and coronaviruses. Clones were read by immunoSEQ multiplex PCR, and TCRdb kept only the in-frame ones, dropping some. The data hold approximately 22,000 clones, with less than 75% observed a single time. These receptors' antigens are unknown. The unexposed donors gave CD4+ T cells in about 2011-2018, prior to COVID-19. Isolation of CD4+ T cells took place after roughly nine days in culture. Sequencing input: CD4+ T cells from PBMCs, cultured in vitro. The receptors were sampled from a human donor in good health.

CDR3 in amino acids: CASSLALAGTGELFF. For the CDR3, the DNA is TGCGCCAGCAGCTTGGCACTAGCGGGAACCGGGGAGCTGTTTTTT. V is TRBV5-1 and J is TRBJ2-2, with 10 bases that match TRBD2. Germline V gene sequence: CDR1 SGHRS, CDR2 YFSETQ. The CDR3 covers 15 residues. Trimming cost V 0 bases and J 5 bases; bases outside gene matches: 1.

The chain recombines TRBV7-2 with TRBJ1-4; the D is unclear. This CDR3 has 15 amino acids. V was cut by 6 bases and J by 3 bases, with 14 bases left in between. Germline V gives CDR1 SGHTA, CDR2 FQGNSA. The CDR3 loop is CASSPYTGANEKLFF. CDR3 nucleotide sequence: TGTGCCAGCAGTCCCTATACCGGGGCTAATGAAAAACTGTTTTTT.

V usage is TRBV19 and J usage is TRBJ2-7; 10 positions agree with TRBD1. The germline V gene encodes CDR1 LNHDA and CDR2 SQIVND (reference sequence). The CDR3 runs 14 residues. V lost 3 bases to trimming and J lost 3 bases; unmatched junction nucleotides: 2. The CDR3 protein is CASSMGQGIYEQYF. CDR3 DNA: TGTGCCAGTAGTATGGGACAGGGGATCTACGAGCAGTACTTC.

The chain has TRBV3-1 (or the pseudogene TRBV3-2) and TRBJ2-2, with unresolved D. Germline assignment: CDR1 LGHDT and CDR2 YNNKEL (reference sequence). Trimming pared 4 bases from V and 1 base from J, leaving 7 bases between. This CDR3 spans 14 amino acids. Written as DNA, the CDR3 is TGTGCCAGCAGCCTACGGCGGAACACCGGGGAGCTGTTTTTT. It yields the protein CASSLRRNTGELFF.

V and J are TRBV4-1 and TRBJ2-7, with D possibly TRBD2 on 6 matching bases. The CDR3 is made up of 16 amino acids. Trimming took off 1 base at V and 7 bases at J, with 20 bases between the two ends. Germline CDR1 reads MGHRA; CDR2 reads YSYEKL. The CDR3: CASSQGPRPGSGEQYF. DNA of the CDR3: TGCGCCAGCAGCCAAGGACCCCGTCCCGGGAGTGGGGAGCAGTACTTC.

The chain links TRBV2 to TRBJ2-7; D remains ambiguous. Germline V gene data show CDR1 as SNHLY and CDR2 as FYNNEI. V was pared by 4 bases and J by 9 bases, with 22 bases between. The CDR3 consists of 15 residues. CDR3 DNA: TGTGCCAGCAGTGCAAATCTGACACCCTCAGGAGTGCAGTACTTC. Its protein product is CASSANLTPSGVQYF.

The chain has TRBV7-2 and TRBJ1-2; D possibly corresponds to TRBD1 (5 bases). V lost 2 bases to trimming and J lost 7 bases, with 14 bases between them. This CDR3 has 14 residues. The germline V gene encodes CDR1 SGHTA and CDR2 FQGNSA. The DNA for the CDR3 is TGTGCCAGCAGCTTAATTATTAGGGGCGGTGGCTACACCTTC. This codes for CASSLIIRGGGYTF.

This clone was seen once. The chain links TRBV21-1 to TRBJ2-5; the table calls TRBD1, which could not be checked here. TRBV21-1 is listed as a pseudogene. The CDR3 has 19 residues. The CDR3 DNA follows: TGTGCCAGCAGCAAAGCCCCAATCATCAACGAGACACACCAAGAGACCCAGTACTTC. Amino acids: CASSKAPIINETHQETQYF.

The chain has TRBV7-3 and TRBJ2-2, with D perhaps matching TRBD1 (5 bases). V was shortened by 5 bases and J by 1 base, with 8 bases between the two germline ends. This CDR3 has 14 amino acids. CDR1 is SGHTA, CDR2 FQGTGA, per germline. Here the CDR3 reads CASSKGLNTGELFF. The DNA for the CDR3 is TGTGCCAGCAGCAAGGGGCTGAACACCGGGGAGCTGTTTTTT.

The J gene is TRBJ2-7, the V gene TRBV6-6; 11 nucleotides agree with TRBD2. Germline-derived CDR1 and CDR2 are MNHNY and SVGAGI (reference sequence). V lost 5 bases, J lost 0 bases, and 12 bases stayed unmatched. The length of the CDR3 is 18 residues. For the CDR3, the DNA is TGTGCCAGCAGTCAACCTTTTCTAGCGGGGGGACTCTCCTACGAGCAGTACTTC. The encoded protein is CASSQPFLAGGLSYEQYF.

CDR3 coding DNA: TGTGCCAGCAGCCAACGTCCGAACACCGGGGAGCTGTTTTTT. Translation: CASSQRPNTGELFF. The chain carries TRBV3-1 (or the pseudogene TRBV3-2) and TRBJ2-2; the D is unclear. V shed 2 bases and J shed 0 bases, with 4 bases lying between them. Germline V gives CDR1 LGHDT, CDR2 YNNKEL (reference sequence). CDR3 length: 14 amino acids.

V and J are TRBV5-6 and TRBJ1-1; tentative D call: TRBD1 (5 bases). The CDR3 extends over 14 amino acids. CDR1 and CDR2 (germline): SGHDT, YYEEEE. The V and J ends lost 0 bases and 5 bases respectively, with 11 bases between them. The DNA for the CDR3 is TGTGCCAGCAGCTTGGAGGCAGGGCGGACTGAAGCTTTCTTT. Translating it yields CASSLEAGRTEAFF.

This sequence joins TRBV11-2 and TRBJ2-3, with D maybe TRBD2 (6 bases). The CDR3 contains 14 residues. CDR1 and CDR2 (germline): SGHAT, FQNNGV. The V and J ends lost 5 bases and 3 bases respectively, with 12 bases between them. Here the CDR3 reads CASSRGGSTDTQYF. CDR3 in DNA: TGTGCCAGCAGCCGCGGAGGGTCTACAGATACGCAGTATTTT.

This clone was picked up one time. CDR3 protein: CASSGDLQETQYF. CDR3 coding DNA: TGTGCCAGCAGCGGGGACCTACAAGAGACCCAGTACTTC. The chain has TRBV9 and TRBJ2-5; D is tentatively TRBD1 or TRBD2 (5 bases each). CDR3 length: 13 residues. Germline V gene sequence: CDR1 SGDLS, CDR2 YYNGEE. V lost 3 bases and J 2 bases, leaving 8 bases between the germline ends.

The CDR3 here is CASSLERGSHQPQHF. CDR3 sequence (DNA): TGTGCCAGCAGTCTTGAGAGGGGGTCCCATCAGCCCCAGCATTTT. The chain joins TRBV6-5 to TRBJ1-5; maybe TRBD1 (6 bases). The ends were cut back, 5 bases at V and 5 bases at J, with 16 bases in the middle. The CDR3 runs to 15 residues. Germline loops: CDR1 MNHEY, CDR2 SVGAGI.

The chain employs TRBV6-5 and TRBJ2-1, with 9 positions matching TRBD2. The V gene's germline CDR1 is MNHEY and CDR2 SVGAGI. CDR3 size: 14 residues. With V trimmed by 4 bases and J by 3 bases, 1 base remained unmatched. CDR3 residues: CASSSAGGYNEQFF. CDR3 nucleotide sequence: TGTGCCAGCAGTTCAGCGGGAGGCTACAATGAGCAGTTCTTC.

The chain is built from TRBV6-5 and TRBJ1-2; 7 bases map to TRBD1. With 7 bases clipped from V and 4 bases from J, the junction kept 9 bases outside the gene matches. The germline CDR1 and CDR2 sequences are MNHEY and SVGAGI. The CDR3 runs 14 residues. This chain's CDR3 is CASNEPTGFYGYTF. In DNA form, the CDR3 reads TGTGCCAGCAACGAGCCGACAGGGTTCTATGGCTACACCTTC.

The chain joins TRBV7-2 to TRBJ1-1, with D possibly being TRBD1 (5 bases). Trimming removed 2 bases at V and 5 bases at J, with 9 bases between. The germline V gene has CDR1 SGHTA and CDR2 FQGNSA. This CDR3 has 13 amino acids. CDR3 nucleotide sequence: TGTGCCAGCAGCTTATGGGGGGGAACTGAAGCTTTCTTT. It translates to CASSLWGGTEAFF.

The chain is built from TRBV27 and TRBJ1-5, with D possibly matching TRBD1 (5 bases). Germline V gene sequence: CDR1 MNHEY, CDR2 SMNVEV (reference sequence). The CDR3 is 12 residues long. V lost 8 bases and J 2 bases, leaving 7 bases between the germline ends. The CDR3 sequence: CASGGGNQPQHF. CDR3 bases: TGTGCCAGCGGGGGGGGCAATCAGCCCCAGCATTTT.

Details on this clone: At one of its ends the junction is not consistent with the germline gene, which may arise from a read error. The CDR3 coding sequence is TGTGCTAGCAGCTTAGACGACAGGGGAGGAAACGAGCAGTACTTC. It specifies CASSLDDRGGNEQYF. The chain joins TRBV7-7 to TRBJ2-7; 8 bases map to TRBD1. The CDR3 loop spans 15 amino acids. The germline gives CDR1 SSHAT, CDR2 FNYEAQ (reference sequence).